This T cell receptor (beta chain) was obtained from a study of cytomegalovirus exposure and HLA in healthy donors. Study conclusions and caveats: It was reported that the classifier diagnosed cytomegalovirus status with high specificity and sensitivity in both the original and validation cohorts.

The study ran its PCR with 60 Vbeta and 13 Jbeta primers. Clones were read by immunoSEQ multiplex PCR, and TCRdb kept only the in-frame ones, dropping some. This table holds about 110,000 clones, 70% to 85% found once. Note on this clone: Its cognate antigen is unknown.

The sequence was obtained from a boy between 10 and 17 years old in good health and CMV-seronegative. The specimen sequenced was PBMCs.

The CDR3 sequence: CASSQVATTNENEKLFF. The CDR3 region has the DNA TGCGCCAGCAGCCAAGTCGCAACCACAAACGAAAATGAAAAACTGTTTTTT. The chain carries TRBV4-3 and TRBJ1-4; D not resolved. Germline-derived CDR1 and CDR2 are LGHNA and YSLEER. V was trimmed by 1 base and J by 5 bases, leaving 17 bases between them. This CDR3 has 17 residues.